Below, 8 T cell receptor beta chains from the same sample are listed, as sequenced in a study of OX40 agonist ivuxolimab in advanced cancers. Libraries were prepared by immunoSEQ multiplex PCR; TCRdb keeps only in-frame clonotypes and omits some of them. The sample lists over 8,000 clones, more than 60% occurring once. The sequencing here drew on CD4+ or CD8+ T cells sorted from blood, taken in a trial of the OX40 agonist ivuxolimab. All receptors come from an adult with an advanced solid tumor such as melanoma, head and neck, liver or kidney cancer.

The chain couples TRBV28 to TRBJ1-1; D is perhaps TRBD1 (5 bases). The CDR3 runs 15 residues. Trimming took 3 bases from V and 0 from J, leaving 11 bases between them. Germline loops: CDR1 MDHEN, CDR2 SYDVKM. The CDR3 bases are TGTGCCAGCAGTTTGGGGACCCTAATGAACACTGAAGCTTTCTTT. It yields the protein CASSLGTLMNTEAFF.

The chain recombines TRBV5-5 with TRBJ2-1; no firm D call. The CDR3 runs to 10 residues. Per the germline V gene, CDR1 is SGHKS and CDR2 is YYEKEE (reference sequence). The V and J ends lost 1 base and 8 bases respectively, with 1 base between them. In nucleotides, the CDR3 is TGTGCCAGCAGCTTGTATGAGCAGTTCTTC. It is translated as CASSLYEQFF.

The rearrangement joins TRBV5-1 to TRBJ2-1; 7 bases are a match to TRBD2. The junction had 7 bases not matched to a gene; V was cut back by 5 bases and J by 8 bases. This CDR3 is built from 13 residues. CDR1 is SGHRS, CDR2 YFSETQ, per germline. CDR3 DNA: TGCGCCAGCAGTTCTCCTGGGAGGGATGAGCAGTTCTTC. This translates into CASSSPGRDEQFF.

The CDR3 nucleotides are TGCGCCAGCAGCCATCCAGGGGCGGATTCACCCCTCCACTTT. Protein: CASSHPGADSPLHF. V and J are TRBV4-1 and TRBJ1-6, with D perhaps TRBD1 (6 bases). Trimming cost V 3 bases and J 8 bases, with 11 bases left between them. CDR1 and CDR2 (germline): MGHRA, YSYEKL. This CDR3 is built from 14 residues.

This clone counts as medium-sized. This sequence joins TRBV7-9 and TRBJ2-7; D may match TRBD1 or TRBD2 (5 bases each). CDR1 is SEHNR, CDR2 FQNEAQ, per germline (reference sequence). V was trimmed by 6 bases and J by 6 bases, leaving 12 bases between them. This CDR3 is built from 12 residues. This CDR3 is CASSVVGGEQYF. In DNA, the CDR3 is TGTGCCAGCAGTGTAGTTGGGGGCGAGCAGTACTTC.

A few counts support this clone. The CDR3 here is CSVYGRVETQYF. CDR3 DNA: TGCAGCGTTTACGGCAGGGTGGAGACCCAGTACTTC. The chain has TRBV29-1 and TRBJ2-5, with TRBD1 as a possible D gene (5 bases). Germline V gene data show CDR1 as SQVTM and CDR2 as ANQGSEA. The CDR3 spans 12 residues. V gave up 5 bases and J gave up 5 bases, with 12 bases separating them.

V is TRBV9 and J is TRBJ2-1; D is uncertain. CDR3 length: 15 residues. V gave up 0 bases and J gave up 0 bases, with 7 bases separating them. CDR1 is SGDLS and CDR2 is YYNGEE in the germline V gene. CDR3 sequence (DNA): TGTGCCAGCAGCGTAGATTCGAGCTCCTACAATGAGCAGTTCTTC. Its translation is CASSVDSSSYNEQFF.

The rearrangement joins TRBV29-1 to TRBJ1-2, with D uncertain. This CDR3 has 12 residues. V was shortened by 1 base and J by 4 bases, with 7 bases between the two germline ends. CDR1 and CDR2 (germline): SQVTM, ANQGSEA. The CDR3: CSVEAGTYGYTF. DNA for the CDR3: TGCAGCGTTGAAGCGGGTACCTATGGCTACACCTTC.